This T cell receptor beta chain was recorded in a study of T-cell memory formation after mild COVID-19. This clonotype occurred many times. In TCRdb, the 5' RACE reads were re-called with MiXCR into one record per CDR3 protein. The data contain under 40,000 distinct CDR3 sequences, about 7.7% of them singletons. This CDR3 comprises 17 residues. Germline loops: CDR1 LGHNA, CDR2 YSLEER. V dropped 0 bases and J dropped 6; count of bases not matched to a gene: 8. The receptor's source is a man aged 18 to 29 who had mild COVID-19 (a few samples of this study predate the infection). Cell type and time point are not known. The sequenced sample consisted of PBMCs or a T cell subset sorted from them (not recorded which). V is TRBV4-3 and J is TRBJ2-3, with TRBD2 matching 11 bases. CDR3 DNA sequence: TGCGCCAGCAGCCAAGATACCCTAGCGGGGGGTGGGGATACGCAGTATTTT. Translating it yields CASSQDTLAGGGDTQYF.